Presented here are 14 T cell receptor beta chains from one specimen sequenced in a study of T-cell reconstitution after alpha-beta-depleted transplantation in children. The TCRbeta library was prepared with unique molecular identifiers. Each CDR3 protein is one row after TCRdb ran MiXCR on the PCR reads. This sample has around 270,000 distinct CDR3 sequences; roughly a tenth occur once, and the top ten carry 7.5%. The sample was PBMCs, taken before TCRalphabeta/CD19-depleted stem cell transplant. Source of these receptors: a boy younger than two with acute myeloid leukemia, due to receive a stem cell transplant.

The chain recombines TRBV28 with TRBJ1-2; 7 bases match TRBD1. V shed 6 bases and J 8 bases; nucleotides not matched to a gene: 6. CDR1 is MDHEN and CDR2 is SYDVKM in the germline V gene. The CDR3 loop spans 12 amino acids. The CDR3 nucleotides read TGTGCCAGCAGAGTACAGGGGCGAGGCTACACCTTC. Amino acid sequence: CASRVQGRGYTF.

This clonotype showed up just once. Here the CDR3 reads CASSNGGTDTQYF. CDR3 nucleotide sequence: TGTGCCAGCAGCAACGGGGGCACAGATACGCAGTATTTT. This sequence joins TRBV7-3 and TRBJ2-3; D possibly corresponds to TRBD2 (5 bases). Trimming cost V 5 bases and J 1 base, with 7 bases left between them. The V gene's germline CDR1 is SGHTA and CDR2 FQGTGA. CDR3 length equals 13 residues.

As regards this clonotype: A read error may produce the germline difference seen at one junction end. The rearrangement uses TRBV5-1 and TRBJ2-3; 11 positions match TRBD2. Germline V CDR1 and CDR2: SGHRS, YFSETQ. The CDR3 totals 16 residues. The CDR3 bases are TGCGCCAGCAGCTACGGGACTAGCGGTAGCACAGATCCGCAGTATTTT. It translates to CASSYGTSGSTDPQYF. Drawing the rest from reference TRBV5-1 and TRBJ2-3, the complete variable domain is KAGVTQTPRYLIKTRGQQVTLSCSPISGHRSVSWYQQTPGQGLQFLFEYFSETQRNKGNFPGRFSGRQFSNSRSEMNVSTLELGDSALYLCASSYGTSGSTDPQYFGPGTRLTVL.

This clonotype was observed a single time. This may come from a read error, since a much larger clone is one base off. It is likely a read error, because the conserved phenylalanine at the end of the CDR3 is missing. The V call is TRBV12-3 or TRBV12-4, the J call TRBJ2-1, with 7 bases that match TRBD2. The CDR3 is 16 residues long. The V and J ends lost 2 bases and 3 bases, in that order; junction bases with no gene match: 7. The CDR3 spells CASSLYLAAGYNEQFY. DNA of the CDR3: TGTGCCAGCAGTTTATACCTAGCGGCTGGCTACAATGAGCAGTTCTAC.

This clonotype was counted ten times or more. V is TRBV29-1 and J is TRBJ2-3; TRBD2 agrees at 9 bases. After removal of 4 bases from V and 2 bases from J, the junction contained 4 bases not matched to a gene. Germline CDR1 and CDR2: SQVTM and ANQGSEA. The CDR3 length is 14 residues. This chain's CDR3 is CSVGRGGPTDTQYF. As DNA, the CDR3 is TGCAGCGTTGGGCGGGGGGGCCCCACAGATACGCAGTATTTT.

This chain uses TRBV18 with TRBJ2-5, with D perhaps matching TRBD1 (6 bases). The germline gives CDR1 KGHSH, CDR2 LQKENI. The V end lost 2 bases, the J end lost 4 bases, and 11 bases lay between the germline ends. The CDR3 runs to 14 residues. The CDR3 region is CASSPNTGRETQYF. CDR3 sequence (DNA): TGTGCCAGCTCACCAAATACAGGGCGAGAGACCCAGTACTTC.

This clonotype occurred a few times. This chain connects TRBV20-1 to TRBJ2-1; D is unclear. The germline V and J ends were trimmed by 5 bases and 6 bases, with 11 bases remaining between them. Germline V gene data show CDR1 as DFQATT and CDR2 as SNEGSKA (reference sequence). The CDR3 sequence is 12 residues long. The CDR3 here is CSASDFSNEQFF. CDR3 DNA: TGCAGTGCTTCTGATTTCTCCAATGAGCAGTTCTTC.

This clonotype was observed many times. This chain links TRBV16 with TRBJ1-2; no firm D call. The CDR3 loop spans 13 amino acids. V lost 0 bases and J 3 bases, leaving 5 bases between the germline ends. Germline loops: CDR1 KGHSY, CDR2 FQNENV. CDR3 in DNA: TGTGCCAGCAGCCAATCCCCCGACTATGGCTACACCTTC. Amino acids: CASSQSPDYGYTF.

This clonotype was observed many times. The CDR3 here is CASSKPGTGAETQYF. The CDR3 DNA sequence: TGTGCCAGCAGCAAACCGGGGACAGGGGCAGAGACCCAGTACTTC. The chain links TRBV12-3 or TRBV12-4 to TRBJ2-5; 10 nucleotides line up with TRBD1. The CDR3 is 15 residues long. The V gene end was trimmed by 6 bases and the J gene end by 4 bases; junction bases not matched to a gene: 8.

This clonotype turned up a few times. The chain uses TRBV28 and TRBJ2-7; TRBD2 aligns across 7 bases. V was pared by 6 bases and J by 1 base, with 6 bases of the junction left unmatched. The CDR3 contains 14 residues. In germline, CDR1 is MDHEN, CDR2 SYDVKM. CDR3 DNA: TGTGCCAGCAGCAATGCCGGGAGGTCCTACGAGCAGTACTTC. Translation gives CASSNAGRSYEQYF.

This clonotype was counted a few times. The chain uses TRBV18 and TRBJ2-6, with 8 bases fitting TRBD2. Trimming cost V 2 bases and J 0 bases; bases outside gene matches: 6. The CDR3 length is 18 residues. Germline V gene lookup returns CDR1 KGHSH and CDR2 LQKENI. The CDR3 DNA follows: TGTGCCAGCTCACCAAGGGCGGGAGGCCTCTCTGGGGCCAACGTCCTGACTTTC. The encoded protein is CASSPRAGGLSGANVLTF.

This clonotype was seen more than once but under ten times. V usage is TRBV30 and J usage is TRBJ2-1, with a weak D call TRBD1 (6 bases). CDR1 and CDR2 (germline): GTSNPN, SVGIG (reference sequence). The CDR3 is made up of 14 amino acids. Trimming pared 3 bases from V and 0 bases from J, leaving 9 bases between. The CDR3 protein is CAWRTGSSYNEQFF. The CDR3, as DNA: TGTGCCTGGAGAACAGGGAGCTCCTACAATGAGCAGTTCTTC.

This clonotype was detected ten times or more. J is TRBJ1-1 and V is TRBV6-1; TRBD1 is a possible D gene (6 bases). V lost 3 bases to trimming and J lost 0 bases, with 8 bases between them. The CDR3 length is 14 residues. CDR1 MNHNS and CDR2 SASEGT come from the germline V gene. The CDR3 DNA follows: TGTGCCAGCAGTGACAGGGGTCTGAACACTGAAGCTTTCTTT. As protein: CASSDRGLNTEAFF.

This clonotype was observed at least ten times. This rearrangement joins TRBV9 to TRBJ1-1; D is possibly TRBD1 (5 bases). The V and J ends lost 0 bases and 5 bases respectively, with 5 bases between them. The CDR3 covers 12 residues. The germline gives CDR1 SGDLS, CDR2 YYNGEE. CDR3 loop: CASSVAGTEAFF. CDR3 sequence (DNA): TGTGCCAGCAGCGTAGCAGGGACTGAAGCTTTCTTT.